This T cell receptor beta chain was captured by sequencing in a study of molecular identifiers for immune sequencing clone quantification. Sorted naive CD8 T cells were those defined as CD8+CD4-CCR7+CD45RA+. Findings and caveats of the study: Whereas naive cells kept under 1% of molecules in clones above 20 RNA copies, such clones held over 97% in effectors. Jurkat TCR RNA spiked in from one cell reportedly remained identifiable amid 970,000 or so naive cells.

The CDR3 loop spans 10 amino acids. The V gene's germline CDR1 is SNHLY and CDR2 FYNNEI. V gave up 3 bases and J gave up 8 bases, with 4 bases separating them. Listed TCR primers and previously described methods were used for bulk TCR libraries. From the PCR reads, TCRdb called clonotypes with MiXCR, one entry per CDR3 protein. The table includes around 40,000 distinct CDR3 sequences, 15% to 20% detected once. This clonotype was observed a handful of times. Its antigen is unknown. Sequences were obtained from naive CD8+ T cells from blood, with Jurkat cell RNA spiked in. The subset here: FACS-sorted CD8+CD4-CCR7+CD45RA+ naive T cells. The sequence derives from a human donor in good health. Some libraries in this study had Jurkat cell RNA spiked in. The gene calls are TRBV2 and TRBJ1-1; D not resolved. CDR3 in DNA: TGTGCCAGCAGTGATTTCGAAGCTTTCTTT. It yields the protein CASSDFEAFF.